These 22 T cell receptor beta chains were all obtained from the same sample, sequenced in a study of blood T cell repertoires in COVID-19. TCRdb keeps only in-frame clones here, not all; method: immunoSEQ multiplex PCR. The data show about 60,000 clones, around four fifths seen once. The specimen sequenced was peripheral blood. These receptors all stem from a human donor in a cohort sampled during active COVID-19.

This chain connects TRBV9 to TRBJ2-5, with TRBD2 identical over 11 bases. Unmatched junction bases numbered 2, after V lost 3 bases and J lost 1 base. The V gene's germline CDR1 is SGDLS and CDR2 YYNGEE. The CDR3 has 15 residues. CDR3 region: CASSASGRPQETQYF. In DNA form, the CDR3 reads TGTGCCAGCAGCGCTAGCGGGAGGCCCCAAGAGACCCAGTACTTC.

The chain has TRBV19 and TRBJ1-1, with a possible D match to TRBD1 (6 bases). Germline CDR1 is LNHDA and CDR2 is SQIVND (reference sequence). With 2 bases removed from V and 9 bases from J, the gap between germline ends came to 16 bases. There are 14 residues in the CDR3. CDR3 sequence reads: CASSIRPGEGKAFF. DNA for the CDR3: TGTGCCAGTAGTATACGACCAGGGGAGGGGAAAGCTTTCTTT. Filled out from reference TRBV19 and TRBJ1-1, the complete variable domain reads DGGITQSPKYLFRKEGQNVTLSCEQNLNHDAMYWYRQDPGQGLRLIYYSQIVNDFQKGDIAEGYSVSREKKESFPLTVTSAQKNPTAFYLCASSIRPGEGKAFFGQGTRLTVV.

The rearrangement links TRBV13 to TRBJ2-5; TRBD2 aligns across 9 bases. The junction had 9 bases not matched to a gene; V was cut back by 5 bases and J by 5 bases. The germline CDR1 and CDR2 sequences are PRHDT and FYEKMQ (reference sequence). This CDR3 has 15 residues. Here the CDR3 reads CASSQRRTSEETQYF. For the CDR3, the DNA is TGTGCCAGCAGCCAACGCCGGACTAGCGAGGAGACCCAGTACTTC.

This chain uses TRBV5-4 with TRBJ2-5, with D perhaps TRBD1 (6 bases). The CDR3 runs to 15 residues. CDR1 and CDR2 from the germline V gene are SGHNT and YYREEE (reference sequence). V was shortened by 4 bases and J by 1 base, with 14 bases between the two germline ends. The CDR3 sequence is CASSPSAGAQETQYF. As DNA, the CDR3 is TGTGCCAGCAGCCCGTCCGCAGGGGCCCAAGAGACCCAGTACTTC. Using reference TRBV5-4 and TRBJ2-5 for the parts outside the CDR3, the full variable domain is ETGVTQSPTHLIKTRGQQVTLRCSSQSGHNTVSWYQQALGQGPQFIFQYYREEENGRGNFPPRFSGLQFPNYSSELNVNALELDDSALYLCASSPSAGAQETQYFGPGTRLLVL.

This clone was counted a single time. The CDR3 DNA sequence: TGTGCCATCGCGACAGGGGGAGGGGAGACCCAGTACTTC. This encodes CAIATGGGETQYF. This sequence joins TRBV6-5 and TRBJ2-5; 9 nucleotides align to TRBD1. Germline CDR1 and CDR2: MNHEY and SVGAGI. This CDR3 has 13 residues. V lost 10 bases and J lost 5; bases outside the gene matches: 8.

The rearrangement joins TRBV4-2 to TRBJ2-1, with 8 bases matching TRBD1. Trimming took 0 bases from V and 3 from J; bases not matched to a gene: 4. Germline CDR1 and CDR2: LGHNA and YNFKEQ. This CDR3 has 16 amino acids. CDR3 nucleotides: TGTGCCAGCAGCCAAGATAGGACAGGGAGCTACAATGAGCAGTTCTTC. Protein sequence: CASSQDRTGSYNEQFF.

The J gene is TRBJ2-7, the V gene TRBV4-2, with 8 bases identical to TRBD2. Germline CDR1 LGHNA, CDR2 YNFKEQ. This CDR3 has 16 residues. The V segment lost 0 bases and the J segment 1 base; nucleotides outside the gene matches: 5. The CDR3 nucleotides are TGTGCCAGCAGCCAAGATCAGGCTAGCGGGTCCTACGAGCAGTACTTC. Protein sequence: CASSQDQASGSYEQYF.

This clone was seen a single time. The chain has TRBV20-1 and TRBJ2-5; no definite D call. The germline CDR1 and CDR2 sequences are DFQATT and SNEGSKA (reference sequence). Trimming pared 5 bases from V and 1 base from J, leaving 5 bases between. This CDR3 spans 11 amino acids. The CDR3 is CSALPQETQYF. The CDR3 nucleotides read TGCAGTGCTCTCCCCCAAGAGACCCAGTACTTC.

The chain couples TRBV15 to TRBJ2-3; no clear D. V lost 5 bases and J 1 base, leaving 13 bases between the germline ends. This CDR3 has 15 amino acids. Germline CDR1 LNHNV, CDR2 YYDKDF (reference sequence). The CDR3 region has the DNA TGTGCCACCAGCTGGAGTCCGAAGGGCACAGATACGCAGTATTTT. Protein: CATSWSPKGTDTQYF.

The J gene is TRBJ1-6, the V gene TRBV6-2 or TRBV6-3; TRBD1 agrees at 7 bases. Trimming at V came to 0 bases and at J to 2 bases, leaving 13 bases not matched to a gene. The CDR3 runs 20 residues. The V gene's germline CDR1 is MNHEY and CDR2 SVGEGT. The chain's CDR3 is CASSYSATGRRMTYNSPLHF. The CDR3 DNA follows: TGTGCCAGCAGTTACTCGGCGACAGGGAGGAGGATGACCTATAATTCACCCCTCCACTTT.

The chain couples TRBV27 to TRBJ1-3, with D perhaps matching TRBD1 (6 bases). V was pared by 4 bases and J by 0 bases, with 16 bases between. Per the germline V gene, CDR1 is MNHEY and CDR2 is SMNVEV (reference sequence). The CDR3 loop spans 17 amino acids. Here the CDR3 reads CASSSRGGADSGNTIYF. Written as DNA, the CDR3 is TGTGCCAGCAGTTCCAGGGGAGGGGCCGACTCTGGAAACACCATATATTTT.

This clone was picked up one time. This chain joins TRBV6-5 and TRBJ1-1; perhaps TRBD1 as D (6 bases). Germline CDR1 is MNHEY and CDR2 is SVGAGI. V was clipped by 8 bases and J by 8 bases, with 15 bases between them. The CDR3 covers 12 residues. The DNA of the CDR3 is TGTGCCAGCCGCCTCACCGGGACAGAAGCTTTCTTT. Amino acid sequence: CASRLTGTEAFF.

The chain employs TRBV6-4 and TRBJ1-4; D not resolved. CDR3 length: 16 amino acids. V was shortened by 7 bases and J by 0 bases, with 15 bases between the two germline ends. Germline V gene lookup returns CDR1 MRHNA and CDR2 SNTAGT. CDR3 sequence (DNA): TGTGCCAGCACGGAGACTATGGACGCAACTAATGAAAAACTGTTTTTT. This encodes CASTETMDATNEKLFF.

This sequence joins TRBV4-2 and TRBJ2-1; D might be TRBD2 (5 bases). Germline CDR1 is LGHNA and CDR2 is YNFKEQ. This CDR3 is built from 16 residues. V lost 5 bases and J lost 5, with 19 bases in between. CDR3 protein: CASSELGSRGHNEQFF. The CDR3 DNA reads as TGTGCCAGCAGCGAACTAGGGTCCAGAGGTCACAATGAGCAGTTCTTC.

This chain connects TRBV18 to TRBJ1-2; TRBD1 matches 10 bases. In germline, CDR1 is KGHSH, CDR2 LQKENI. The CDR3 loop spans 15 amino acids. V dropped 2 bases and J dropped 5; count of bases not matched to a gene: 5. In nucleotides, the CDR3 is TGTGCCAGCTCACCAGCGGGACAGGGGCCTTATGGCTACACCTTC. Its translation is CASSPAGQGPYGYTF. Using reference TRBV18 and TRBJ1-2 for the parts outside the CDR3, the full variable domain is NAGVMQNPRHLVRRRGQEARLRCSPMKGHSHVYWYRQLPEEGLKFMVYLQKENIIDESGMPKERFSAEFPKEGPSILRIQQVVRGDSAAYFCASSPAGQGPYGYTFGSGTRLTVV.

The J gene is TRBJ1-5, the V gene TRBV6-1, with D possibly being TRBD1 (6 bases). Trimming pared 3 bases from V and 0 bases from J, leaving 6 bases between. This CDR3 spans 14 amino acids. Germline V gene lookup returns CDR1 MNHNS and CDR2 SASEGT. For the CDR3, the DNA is TGTGCCAGCAGTGAGACAGGTAGCAATCAGCCCCAGCATTTT. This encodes CASSETGSNQPQHF.

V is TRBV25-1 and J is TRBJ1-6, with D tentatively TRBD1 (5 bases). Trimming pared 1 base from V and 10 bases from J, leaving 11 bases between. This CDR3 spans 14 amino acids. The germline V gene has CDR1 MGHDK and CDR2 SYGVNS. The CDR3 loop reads CASSESPRTSPLHF. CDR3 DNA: TGTGCCAGCAGTGAATCCCCCCGGACATCACCCCTCCACTTT. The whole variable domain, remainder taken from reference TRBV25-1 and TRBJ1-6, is EADIYQTPRYLVIGTGKKITLECSQTMGHDKMYWYQQDPGMELHLIHYSYGVNSTEKGDLSSESTVSRIRTEHFPLTLESARPSHTSQYLCASSESPRTSPLHFGNGTRLTVT.

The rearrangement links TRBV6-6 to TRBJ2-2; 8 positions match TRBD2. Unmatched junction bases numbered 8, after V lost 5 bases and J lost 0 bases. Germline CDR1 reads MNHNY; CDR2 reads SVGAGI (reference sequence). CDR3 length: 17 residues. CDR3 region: CASSPRGGIANTGELFF. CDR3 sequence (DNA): TGTGCCAGCAGTCCCCGGGGGGGGATCGCGAACACCGGGGAGCTGTTTTTT.

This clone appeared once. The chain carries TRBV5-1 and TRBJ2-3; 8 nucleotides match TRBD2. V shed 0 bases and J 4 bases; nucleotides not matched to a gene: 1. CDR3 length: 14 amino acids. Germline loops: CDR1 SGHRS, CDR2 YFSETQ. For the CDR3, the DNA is TGCGCCAGCAGCTTGGGGACTAGCTCAGATACGCAGTATTTT. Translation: CASSLGTSSDTQYF. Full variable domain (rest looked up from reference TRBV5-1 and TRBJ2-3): KAGVTQTPRYLIKTRGQQVTLSCSPISGHRSVSWYQQTPGQGLQFLFEYFSETQRNKGNFPGRFSGRQFSNSRSEMNVSTLELGDSALYLCASSLGTSSDTQYFGPGTRLTVL.

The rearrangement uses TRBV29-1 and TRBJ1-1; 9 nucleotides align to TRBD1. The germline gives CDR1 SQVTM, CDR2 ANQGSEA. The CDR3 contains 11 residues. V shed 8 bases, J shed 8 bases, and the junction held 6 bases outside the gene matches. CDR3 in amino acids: CSPGQGGEAFF. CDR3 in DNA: TGCAGCCCGGGACAGGGAGGGGAAGCTTTCTTT. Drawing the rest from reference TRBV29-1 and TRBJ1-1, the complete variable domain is SAVISQKPSRDICQRGTSLTIQCQVDSQVTMMFWYRQQPGQSLTLIATANQGSEATYESGFVIDKFPISRPNLTFSTLTVSNMSPEDSSIYLCSPGQGGEAFFGQGTRLTVV.

The CDR3, as DNA: TGTGCCAGCTCACCCGGGGTAGCTGGGTCGGAGCAGTACTTC. The encoded protein is CASSPGVAGSEQYF. This chain links TRBV18 with TRBJ2-7, with D perhaps TRBD2 (5 bases). CDR1 and CDR2 from the germline V gene are KGHSH and LQKENI. The V end was cut by 3 bases, the J end by 7 bases, with 16 bases between. The CDR3 runs 14 residues.

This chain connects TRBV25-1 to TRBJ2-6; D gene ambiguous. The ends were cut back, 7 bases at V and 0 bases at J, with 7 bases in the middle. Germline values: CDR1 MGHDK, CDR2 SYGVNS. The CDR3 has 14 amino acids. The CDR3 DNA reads TGTGCCAGCACCGACATCTCTGGGGCCAACGTCCTGACTTTC. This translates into CASTDISGANVLTF.